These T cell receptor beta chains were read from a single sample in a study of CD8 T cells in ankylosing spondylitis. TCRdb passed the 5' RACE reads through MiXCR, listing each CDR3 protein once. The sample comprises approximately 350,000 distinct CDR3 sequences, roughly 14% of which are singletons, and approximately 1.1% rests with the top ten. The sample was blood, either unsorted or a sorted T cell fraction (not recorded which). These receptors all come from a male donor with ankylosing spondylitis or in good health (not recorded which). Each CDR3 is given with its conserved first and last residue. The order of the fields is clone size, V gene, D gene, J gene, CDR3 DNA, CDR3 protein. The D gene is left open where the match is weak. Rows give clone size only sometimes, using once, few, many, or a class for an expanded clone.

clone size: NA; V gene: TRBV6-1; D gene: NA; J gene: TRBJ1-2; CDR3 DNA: TGTGCCAGCAAGCGTGTCTATGGCTACACCTTC; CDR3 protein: CASKRVYGYTF
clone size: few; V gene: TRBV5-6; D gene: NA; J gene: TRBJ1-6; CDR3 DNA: TGTGCCAGCCCCTTTCGGACTACTAATTCACCCCTCCACTTT; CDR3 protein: CASPFRTTNSPLHF
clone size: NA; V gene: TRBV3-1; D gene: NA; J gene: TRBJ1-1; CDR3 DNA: TGTGCCAGCAGCCTTCTCGGACGGGCAGAAGCTTTCTTT; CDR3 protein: CASSLLGRAEAFF
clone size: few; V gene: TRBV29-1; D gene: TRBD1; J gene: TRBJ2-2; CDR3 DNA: TGCAGCGTTCGGACAGGGACAGGGACCGGGGAGCTGTTTTTT; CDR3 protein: CSVRTGTGTGELFF
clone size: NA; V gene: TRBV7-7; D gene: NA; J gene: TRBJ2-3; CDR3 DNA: TGTGCCAGCAGCTTAGGCTCGGGAGCAGCAGATACGCAGTATTTT; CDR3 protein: CASSLGSGAADTQYF
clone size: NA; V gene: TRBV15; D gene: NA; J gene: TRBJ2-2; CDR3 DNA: TGTGCCACCAGCAGAGAGACAGGAGTAACCGGGGAGCTGTTTTTT; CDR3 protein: CATSRETGVTGELFF
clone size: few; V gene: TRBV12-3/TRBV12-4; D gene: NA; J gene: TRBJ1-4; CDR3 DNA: TGTGCCAGCAGTCCCGGGGGGAATAATGAAAAACTGTTTTTT; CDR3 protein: CASSPGGNNEKLFF
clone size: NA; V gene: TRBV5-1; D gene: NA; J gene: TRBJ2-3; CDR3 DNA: TGCGCCAGCAGCTTGGGTTACGGGGAAGATACGCAGTATTTT; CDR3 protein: CASSLGYGEDTQYF
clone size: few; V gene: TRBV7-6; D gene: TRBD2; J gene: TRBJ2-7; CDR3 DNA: TGTGCCAGCAGCTTAGTGGGCGGGAGTACTGTCTACGAGCAGTACTTC; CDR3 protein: CASSLVGGSTVYEQYF
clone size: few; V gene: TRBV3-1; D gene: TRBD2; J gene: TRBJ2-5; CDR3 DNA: TGTGCCAGCAGCCAGAACTTAGGACCAACTAGCGGGCAAGAGACCCAGTACTTC; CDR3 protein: CASSQNLGPTSGQETQYF
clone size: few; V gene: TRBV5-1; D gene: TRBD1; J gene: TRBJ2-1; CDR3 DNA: TGCGCCAGCAGCTTGGGACAGGGACGTGGCAATGAGCAGTTCTTC; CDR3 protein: CASSLGQGRGNEQFF
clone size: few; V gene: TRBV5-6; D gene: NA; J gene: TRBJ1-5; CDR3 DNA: TGTGCCAGCAGCTTGGACAGGGCGGCTGTTCAGCCCCAGCATTTT; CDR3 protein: CASSLDRAAVQPQHF
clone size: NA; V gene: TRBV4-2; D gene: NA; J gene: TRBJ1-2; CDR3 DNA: TGTGCCAGCAGCGTAGTGGGGGCTGGAAACTATGGCTACACCTTC; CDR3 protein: CASSVVGAGNYGYTF
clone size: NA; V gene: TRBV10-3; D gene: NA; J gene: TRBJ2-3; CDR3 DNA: TGTGCCATCAATCAGGGGCCCTCAAGCACAGATACGCAGTATTTT; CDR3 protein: CAINQGPSSTDTQYF
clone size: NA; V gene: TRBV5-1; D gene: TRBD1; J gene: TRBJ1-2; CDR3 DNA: TGCGCCAGCAGCTTAGCTGACAGGGTTGATGGCTACACCTTC; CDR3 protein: CASSLADRVDGYTF
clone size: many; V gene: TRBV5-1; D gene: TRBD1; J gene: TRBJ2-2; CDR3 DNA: TGCGCCAGCAGCTTAGGGACAGGGAGTACCGGGGAGCTGTTTTTT; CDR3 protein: CASSLGTGSTGELFF
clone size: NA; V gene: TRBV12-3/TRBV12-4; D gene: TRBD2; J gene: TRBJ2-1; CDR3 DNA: TGTGCCAGCAGTACGGGGGGGGGCAATGAGCAGTTCTTC; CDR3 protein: CASSTGGGNEQFF
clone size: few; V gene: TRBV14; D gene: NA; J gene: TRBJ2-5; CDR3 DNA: TGTGCCAGCAGCCAAGGGGTAGGACCACAAGAGACCCAGTACTTC; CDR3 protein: CASSQGVGPQETQYF
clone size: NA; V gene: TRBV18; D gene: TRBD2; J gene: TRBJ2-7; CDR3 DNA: TGTGCCAGCTCACCAAGTAGCGGGAAAGGAAGCGAGCAGTACTTC; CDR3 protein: CASSPSSGKGSEQYF
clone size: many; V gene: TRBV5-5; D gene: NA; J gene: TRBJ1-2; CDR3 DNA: TGTGCCAGCAGCGACTTGGGGGTTAACTATGGCTACACCTTC; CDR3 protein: CASSDLGVNYGYTF
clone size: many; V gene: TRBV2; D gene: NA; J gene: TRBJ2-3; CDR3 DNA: TGTGCCAGCAGGGAACTGAAATTGGTCCCTACGCAGTATTTT; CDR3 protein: CASRELKLVPTQYF
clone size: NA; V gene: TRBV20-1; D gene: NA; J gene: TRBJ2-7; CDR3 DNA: TGCAGTGCTAGAGCTGCCGGCCCCTACGAGCAGTACTTC; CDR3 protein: CSARAAGPYEQYF
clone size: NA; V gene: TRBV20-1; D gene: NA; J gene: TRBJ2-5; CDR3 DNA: TGCAGTGCTCAAGGCTTGACAGAGACCCAGTACTTC; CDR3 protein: CSAQGLTETQYF
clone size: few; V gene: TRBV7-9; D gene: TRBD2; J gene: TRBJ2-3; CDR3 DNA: TGTGCCAGCAGCTTGGGAGGGACCCTTAGCACAGATACGCAGTATTTT; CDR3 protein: CASSLGGTLSTDTQYF
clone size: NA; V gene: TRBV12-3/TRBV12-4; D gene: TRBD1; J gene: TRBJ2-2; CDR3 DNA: TGTGCCAGCAGAAAGACAGGGGACACCGGGGAGCTGTTTTTT; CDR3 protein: CASRKTGDTGELFF
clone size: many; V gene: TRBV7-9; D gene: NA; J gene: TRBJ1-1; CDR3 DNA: TGTGCCAGCAGCCTCTCTGCGGGTCTATATGGCACTGAAGCTTTCTTT; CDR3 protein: CASSLSAGLYGTEAFF
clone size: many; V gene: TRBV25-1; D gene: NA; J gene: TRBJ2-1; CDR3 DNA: TGTGCCAGCAGTGCCCTTGGGCTGAGCGGTAGCAATGAGCAGTTCTTC; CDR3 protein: CASSALGLSGSNEQFF
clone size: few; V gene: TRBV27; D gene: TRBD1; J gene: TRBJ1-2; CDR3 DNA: TGTGCCAGCAGTTTATCGCGGACAGGGCCCCAAGCTAACTATGGCTACACCTTC; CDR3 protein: CASSLSRTGPQANYGYTF
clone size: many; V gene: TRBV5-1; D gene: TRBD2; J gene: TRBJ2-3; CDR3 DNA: TGCGCCAGCAGTTCCGGTAGCGGGGACGCTAGCACAGATACGCAGTATTTT; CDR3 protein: CASSSGSGDASTDTQYF
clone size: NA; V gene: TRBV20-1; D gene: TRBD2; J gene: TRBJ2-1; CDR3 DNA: TGCAGTGCTACCCAGGGGACTAGCGGGAACGATGAGCAGTTCTTC; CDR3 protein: CSATQGTSGNDEQFF
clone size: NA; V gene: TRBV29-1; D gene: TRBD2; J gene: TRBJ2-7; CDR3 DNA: TGCAGCGTTTCGAGGACTAGCGGGAGAAACTACGAGCAGTACTTC; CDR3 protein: CSVSRTSGRNYEQYF
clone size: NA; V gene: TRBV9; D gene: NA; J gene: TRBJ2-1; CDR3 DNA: TGTGCCAGCAGCTTGGATGCTTCCTCCTACAATGAGCAGTTCTTC; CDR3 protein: CASSLDASSYNEQFF
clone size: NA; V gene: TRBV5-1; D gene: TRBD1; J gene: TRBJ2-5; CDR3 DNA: TGCGCCAGCAGCCGCGACAGGGGGATCCAAGAGACCCAGTACTTC; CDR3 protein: CASSRDRGIQETQYF
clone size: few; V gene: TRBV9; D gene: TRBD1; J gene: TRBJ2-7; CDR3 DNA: TGTGCCAGCAGCGTAGGGGACAGGGCAGGCGAGCAGTACTTC; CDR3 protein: CASSVGDRAGEQYF
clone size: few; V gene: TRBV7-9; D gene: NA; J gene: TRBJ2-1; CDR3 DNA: TGTGCCAGCAGCTTAGGTTTAGGGGTCCGCCTTGGGGATGAGCAGTTCTTC; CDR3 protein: CASSLGLGVRLGDEQFF
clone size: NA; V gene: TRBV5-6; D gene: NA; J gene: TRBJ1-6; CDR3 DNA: TGTGCCAGCAGCGATCTGGGGCAAGGGACTCCTAATTCACCCCTCCACTTT; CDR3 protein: CASSDLGQGTPNSPLHF
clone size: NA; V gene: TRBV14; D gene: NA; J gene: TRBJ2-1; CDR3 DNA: TGTGCCAGCAGCCAAGAAAGGGGCGTCAGCTCCTACAATGAGCAGTTCTTC; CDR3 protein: CASSQERGVSSYNEQFF
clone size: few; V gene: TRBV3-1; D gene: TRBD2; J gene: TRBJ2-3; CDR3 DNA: TGTGCCAGCAGCAAAAGCGGGAGGGCCCTTGATACGCAGTATTTT; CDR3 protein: CASSKSGRALDTQYF
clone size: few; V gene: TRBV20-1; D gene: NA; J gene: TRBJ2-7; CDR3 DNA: TGCAGTGCCGAGTTTGCGGGCTACGAGCAGTACTTC; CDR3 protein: CSAEFAGYEQYF
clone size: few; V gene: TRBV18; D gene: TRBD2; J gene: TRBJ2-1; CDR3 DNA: TGTGCCAGCTCTCTGGCGGGTAGCGGGAGTCTAGGCGATGAGCAGTTCTTC; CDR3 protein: CASSLAGSGSLGDEQFF
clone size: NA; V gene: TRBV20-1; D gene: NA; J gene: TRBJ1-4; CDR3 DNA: TGCAGTGCTAGGGGGGGCCCTATTGAAAAACTGTTTTTT; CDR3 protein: CSARGGPIEKLFF
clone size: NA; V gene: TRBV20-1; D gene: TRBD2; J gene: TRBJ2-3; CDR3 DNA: TGCAGTGCTGGCGCTGCGGGAGGCCGCTATACGCAGTATTTT; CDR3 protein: CSAGAAGGRYTQYF
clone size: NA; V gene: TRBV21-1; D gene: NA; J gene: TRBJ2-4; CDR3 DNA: TGTGCCAAGGAAAGGGCCAAAAACATTCAGTACTTC; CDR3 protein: CAKERAKNIQYF
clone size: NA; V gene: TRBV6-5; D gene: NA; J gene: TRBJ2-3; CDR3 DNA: TGTGCCAGCAGTTATTCAGGAGCCGGGAGCTCAGATACGCAGTATTTT; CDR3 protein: CASSYSGAGSSDTQYF
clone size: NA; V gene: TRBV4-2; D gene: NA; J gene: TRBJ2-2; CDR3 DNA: TGTGCCAGCAGCCAACATAGAGCCGGGGAGCTGTTTTTT; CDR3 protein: CASSQHRAGELFF
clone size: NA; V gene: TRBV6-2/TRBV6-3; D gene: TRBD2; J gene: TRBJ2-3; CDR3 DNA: TGTGCCAGCAGTTACTCACAGCGGGAGGTAGATACGCAGTATTTT; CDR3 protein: CASSYSQREVDTQYF
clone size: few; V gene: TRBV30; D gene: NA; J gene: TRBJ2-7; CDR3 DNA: TGTGCCTGGAGTGTGAGGACGGATTCCTACGAGCAGTACTTC; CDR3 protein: CAWSVRTDSYEQYF
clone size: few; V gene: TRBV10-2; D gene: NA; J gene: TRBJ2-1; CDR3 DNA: TGCGCCAGCGAACGTCGAGCCTACAATGAGCAGTTCTTC; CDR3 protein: CASERRAYNEQFF
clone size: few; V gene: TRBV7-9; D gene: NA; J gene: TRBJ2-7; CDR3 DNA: TGTGCCAGCAGCAGGGACCACGAGCAGTACTTC; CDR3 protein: CASSRDHEQYF
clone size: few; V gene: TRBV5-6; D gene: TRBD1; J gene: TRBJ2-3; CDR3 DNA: TGTGCCAGCAGATCAATAAGGACAGGGGGAACGACCACAGATACGCAGTATTTT; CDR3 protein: CASRSIRTGGTTTDTQYF
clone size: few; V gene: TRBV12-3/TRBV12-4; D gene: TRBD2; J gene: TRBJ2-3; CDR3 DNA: TGTGCCAGCAGTTTTGGGGGGGAGACAGATACGCAGTATTTT; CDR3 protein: CASSFGGETDTQYF
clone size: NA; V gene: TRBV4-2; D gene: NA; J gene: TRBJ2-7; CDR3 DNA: TGTGCCAGCAGCCCGTCCGAATCGACTACCTACGAGCAGTACTTC; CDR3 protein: CASSPSESTTYEQYF
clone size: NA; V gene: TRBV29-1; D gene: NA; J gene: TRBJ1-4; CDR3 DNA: TGCAGCGTTGAAGTGGCCGGGGGAAAACTGTTTTTT; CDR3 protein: CSVEVAGGKLFF
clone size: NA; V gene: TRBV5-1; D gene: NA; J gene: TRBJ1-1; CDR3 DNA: TGCGCCAGCAGCGTTAGACAGGAGAACACTGAAGCTTTCTTT; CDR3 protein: CASSVRQENTEAFF